This T cell receptor beta chain was sequenced during a study of T-cell memory formation after mild COVID-19. Study in general: Most TCR clusters belonged to a single donor.

With regard to this clonotype: Its cognate antigen is unknown.

Germline V lookup: CDR1 MNHEY, CDR2 SVGAGI. The CDR3 is 16 residues long. V was pared by 2 bases and J by 2 bases, with 7 bases of the junction left unmatched. From the 5' RACE reads, TCRdb called clonotypes with MiXCR, one entry per CDR3 protein. The sample has around 400,000 distinct CDR3 sequences, approximately 24% seen once. Study observations and caveats: Pre-infection memory held some responding clones, suggesting pre-existing cross-reactive T cells responded.

The source material was PBMCs or a T cell subset sorted from them (not recorded which). The origin of this receptor is an adult woman who had mild COVID-19 (a few samples of this study predate the infection). Cell type and time point are not known. This sequence joins TRBV6-5 and TRBJ1-1, with 8 bases lining up with TRBD1. The CDR3 is CASSYPLGTGNTEAFF. For the CDR3, the DNA is TGTGCCAGCAGTTACCCTCTGGGGACAGGCAACACTGAAGCTTTCTTT.